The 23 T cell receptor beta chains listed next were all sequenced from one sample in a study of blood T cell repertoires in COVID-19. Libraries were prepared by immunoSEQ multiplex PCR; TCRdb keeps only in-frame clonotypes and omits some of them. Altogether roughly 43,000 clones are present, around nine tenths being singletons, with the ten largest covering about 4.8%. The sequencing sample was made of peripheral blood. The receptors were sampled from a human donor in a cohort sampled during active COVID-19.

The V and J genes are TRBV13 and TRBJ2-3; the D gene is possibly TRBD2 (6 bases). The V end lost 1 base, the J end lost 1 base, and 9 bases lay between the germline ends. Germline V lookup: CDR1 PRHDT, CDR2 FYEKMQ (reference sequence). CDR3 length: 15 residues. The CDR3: CASSLVPGGTDTQYF. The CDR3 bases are TGTGCCAGCAGCTTAGTCCCGGGGGGCACAGATACGCAGTATTTT.

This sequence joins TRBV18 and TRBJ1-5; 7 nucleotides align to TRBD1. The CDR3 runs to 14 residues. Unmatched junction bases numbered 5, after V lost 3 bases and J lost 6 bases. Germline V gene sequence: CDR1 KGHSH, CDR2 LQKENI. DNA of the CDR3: TGTGCCAGCTCACCGACAGGGAGCGGTCAGCCCCAGCATTTT. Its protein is CASSPTGSGQPQHF.

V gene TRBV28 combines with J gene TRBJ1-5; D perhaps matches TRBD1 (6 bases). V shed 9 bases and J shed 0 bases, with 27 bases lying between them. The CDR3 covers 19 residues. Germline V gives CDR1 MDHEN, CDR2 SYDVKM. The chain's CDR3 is CASISPGHRESYSNQPQHF. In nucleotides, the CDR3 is TGTGCCAGTATCAGCCCGGGACACCGAGAATCCTATAGCAATCAGCCCCAGCATTTT.

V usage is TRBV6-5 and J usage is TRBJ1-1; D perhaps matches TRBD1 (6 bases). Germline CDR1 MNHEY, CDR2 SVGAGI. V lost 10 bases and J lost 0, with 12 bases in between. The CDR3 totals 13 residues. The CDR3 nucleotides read TGTGCCACAAATACAGGGTTGAACACTGAAGCTTTCTTT. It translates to CATNTGLNTEAFF.

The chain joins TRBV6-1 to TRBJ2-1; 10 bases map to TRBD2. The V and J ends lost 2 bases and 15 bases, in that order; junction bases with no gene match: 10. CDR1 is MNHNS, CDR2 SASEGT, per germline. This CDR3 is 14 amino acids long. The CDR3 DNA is TGTGCCAGCAGTGAACCTAGCGGGAGAGTACCGTGGTTCTTC. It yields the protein CASSEPSGRVPWFF.

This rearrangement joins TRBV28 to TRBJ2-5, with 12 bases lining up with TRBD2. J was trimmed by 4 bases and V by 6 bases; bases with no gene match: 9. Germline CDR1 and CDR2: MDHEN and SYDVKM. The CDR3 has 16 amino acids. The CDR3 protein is CASRPLAGGPVETQYF. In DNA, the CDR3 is TGTGCCAGCAGGCCCCTAGCGGGAGGGCCGGTAGAGACCCAGTACTTC.

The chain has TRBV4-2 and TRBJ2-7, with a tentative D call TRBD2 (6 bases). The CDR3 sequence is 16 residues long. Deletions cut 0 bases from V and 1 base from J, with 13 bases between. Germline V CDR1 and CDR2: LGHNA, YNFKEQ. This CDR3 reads CASSQEGASASYEQYF. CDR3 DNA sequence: TGTGCCAGCAGCCAAGAAGGCGCTAGCGCATCCTACGAGCAGTACTTC.

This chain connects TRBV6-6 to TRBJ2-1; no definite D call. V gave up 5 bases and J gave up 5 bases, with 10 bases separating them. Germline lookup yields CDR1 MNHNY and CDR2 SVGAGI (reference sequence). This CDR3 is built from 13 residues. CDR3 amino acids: CASSPDSHNEQFF. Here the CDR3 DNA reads TGTGCCAGCAGTCCCGACTCGCACAATGAGCAGTTCTTC.

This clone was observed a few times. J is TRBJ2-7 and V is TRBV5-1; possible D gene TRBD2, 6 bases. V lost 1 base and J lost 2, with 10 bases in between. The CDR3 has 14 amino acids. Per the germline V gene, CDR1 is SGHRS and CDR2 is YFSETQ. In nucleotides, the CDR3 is TGCGCCAGCAGCTTGCTTAGCGGAACCTACGAGCAGTACTTC. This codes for CASSLLSGTYEQYF.

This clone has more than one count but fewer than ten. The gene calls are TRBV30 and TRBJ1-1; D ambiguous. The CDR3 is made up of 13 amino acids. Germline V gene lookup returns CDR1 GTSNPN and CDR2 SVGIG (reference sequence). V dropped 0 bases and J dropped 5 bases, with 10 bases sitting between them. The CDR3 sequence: CAWSVSVETEAFF. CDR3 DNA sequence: TGTGCCTGGAGTGTAAGTGTAGAGACTGAAGCTTTCTTT.

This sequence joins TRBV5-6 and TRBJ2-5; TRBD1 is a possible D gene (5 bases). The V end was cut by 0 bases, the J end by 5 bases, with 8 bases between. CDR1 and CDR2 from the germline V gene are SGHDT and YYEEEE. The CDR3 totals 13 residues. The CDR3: CASSLEPGETQYF. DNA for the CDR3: TGTGCCAGCAGCTTGGAGCCAGGGGAGACCCAGTACTTC.

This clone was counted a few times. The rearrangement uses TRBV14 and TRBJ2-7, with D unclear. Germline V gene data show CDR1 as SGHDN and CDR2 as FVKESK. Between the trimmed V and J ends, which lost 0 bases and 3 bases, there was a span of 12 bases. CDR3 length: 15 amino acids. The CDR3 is CASSQDSVTYYEQYF. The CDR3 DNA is TGTGCCAGCAGCCAAGATTCGGTTACCTACTACGAGCAGTACTTC.

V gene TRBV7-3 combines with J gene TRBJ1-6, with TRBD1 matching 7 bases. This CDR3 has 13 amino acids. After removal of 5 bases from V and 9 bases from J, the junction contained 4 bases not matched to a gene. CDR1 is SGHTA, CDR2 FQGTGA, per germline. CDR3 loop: CASSPDRVSPLHF. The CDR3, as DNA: TGTGCCAGCAGCCCTGACAGGGTTTCACCCCTCCACTTT. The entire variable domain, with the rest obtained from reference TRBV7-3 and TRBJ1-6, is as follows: GAGVSQTPSNKVTEKGKYVELRCDPISGHTALYWYRQSLGQGPEFLIYFQGTGAADDSGLPNDRFFAVRPEGSVSTLKIQRTERGDSAVYLCASSPDRVSPLHFGNGTRLTVT.

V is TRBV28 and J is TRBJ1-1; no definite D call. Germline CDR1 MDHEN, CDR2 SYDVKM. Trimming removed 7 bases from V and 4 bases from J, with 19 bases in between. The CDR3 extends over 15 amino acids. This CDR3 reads CASILVAPGFTEAFF. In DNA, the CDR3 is TGTGCCAGCATCTTAGTGGCACCGGGGTTCACTGAAGCTTTCTTT. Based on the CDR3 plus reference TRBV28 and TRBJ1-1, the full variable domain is DVKVTQSSRYLVKRTGEKVFLECVQDMDHENMFWYRQDPGLGLRLIYFSYDVKMKEKGDIPEGYSVSREKKERFSLILESASTNQTSMYLCASILVAPGFTEAFFGQGTRLTVV.

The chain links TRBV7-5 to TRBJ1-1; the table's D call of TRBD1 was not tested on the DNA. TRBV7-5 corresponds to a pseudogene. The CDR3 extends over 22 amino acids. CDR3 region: CVRSFWRKNGQPRYGVNTEAFF. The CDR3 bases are TGTGTCAGAAGCTTTTGGAGAAAAAATGGACAGCCCCGATATGGGGTGAACACTGAAGCTTTCTTT.

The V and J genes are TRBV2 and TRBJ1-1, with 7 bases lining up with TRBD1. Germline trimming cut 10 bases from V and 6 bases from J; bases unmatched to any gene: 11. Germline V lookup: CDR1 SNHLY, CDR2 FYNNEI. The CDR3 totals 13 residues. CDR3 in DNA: TGTGCCACAGAAACAGGGGCGGCCGCTGAAGCTTTCTTT. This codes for CATETGAAAEAFF. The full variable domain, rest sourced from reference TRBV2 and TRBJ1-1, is EPEVTQTPSHQVTQMGQEVILRCVPISNHLYFYWYRQILGQKVEFLVSFYNNEISEKSEIFDDQFSVERPDGSNFTLKIRSTKLEDSAMYFCATETGAAAEAFFGQGTRLTVV.

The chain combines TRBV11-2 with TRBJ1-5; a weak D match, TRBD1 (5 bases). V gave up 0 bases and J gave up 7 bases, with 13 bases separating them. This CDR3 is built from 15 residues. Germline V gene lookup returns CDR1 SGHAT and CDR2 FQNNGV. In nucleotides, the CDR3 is TGTGCCAGCAGCTTAGAGGGTTTTCGGGGGCAGCCCCAGCATTTT. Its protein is CASSLEGFRGQPQHF.

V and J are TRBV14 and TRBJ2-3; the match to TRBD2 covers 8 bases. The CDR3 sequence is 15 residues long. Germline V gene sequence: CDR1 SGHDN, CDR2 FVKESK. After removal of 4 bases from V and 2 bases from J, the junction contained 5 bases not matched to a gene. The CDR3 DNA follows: TGTGCCAGCAGCCCACGGGAGGGCCACACAGATACGCAGTATTTT. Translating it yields CASSPREGHTDTQYF.

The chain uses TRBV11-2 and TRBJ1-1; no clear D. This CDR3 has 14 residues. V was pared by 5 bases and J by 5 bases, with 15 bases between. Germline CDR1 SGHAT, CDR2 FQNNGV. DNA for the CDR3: TGTGCCAGCAGCCCCTCCCCAGCAGGTACTGAAGCTTTCTTT. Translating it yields CASSPSPAGTEAFF.

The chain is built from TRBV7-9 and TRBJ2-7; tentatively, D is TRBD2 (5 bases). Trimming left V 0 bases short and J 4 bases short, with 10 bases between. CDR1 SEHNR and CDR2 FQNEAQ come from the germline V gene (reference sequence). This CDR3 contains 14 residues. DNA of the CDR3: TGTGCCAGCAGCTTAGCCGGGAACTCTTACGAGCAGTACTTC. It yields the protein CASSLAGNSYEQYF.

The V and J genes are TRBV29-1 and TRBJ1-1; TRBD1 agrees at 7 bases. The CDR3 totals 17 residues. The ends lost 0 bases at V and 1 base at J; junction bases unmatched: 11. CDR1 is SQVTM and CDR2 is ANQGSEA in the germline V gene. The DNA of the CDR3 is TGCAGCGTTGAAGATTCCAAGGCTGGACAGGAGAACACTGAAGCTTTCTTT. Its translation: CSVEDSKAGQENTEAFF.

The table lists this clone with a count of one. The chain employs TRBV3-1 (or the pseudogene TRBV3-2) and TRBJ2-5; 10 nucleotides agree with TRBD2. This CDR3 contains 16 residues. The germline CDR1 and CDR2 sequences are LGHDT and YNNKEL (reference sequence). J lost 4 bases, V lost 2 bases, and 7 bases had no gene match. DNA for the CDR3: TGTGCCAGCAGCCAACGCCTAGCGGGAGTCGTAGAGACCCAGTACTTC. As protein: CASSQRLAGVVETQYF.

The CDR3 reads CASRSYFVRGNSYEQYF. The CDR3 coding sequence is TGTGCCAGCAGGTCTTATTTTGTGAGGGGGAACTCCTACGAGCAGTACTTC. V and J are TRBV28 and TRBJ2-7, with D possibly TRBD1 on 6 matching bases. The V gene lost 6 bases and the J gene lost 0 bases, with 21 bases spanning the gap. The CDR3 loop spans 17 amino acids. Germline V gene lookup returns CDR1 MDHEN and CDR2 SYDVKM.